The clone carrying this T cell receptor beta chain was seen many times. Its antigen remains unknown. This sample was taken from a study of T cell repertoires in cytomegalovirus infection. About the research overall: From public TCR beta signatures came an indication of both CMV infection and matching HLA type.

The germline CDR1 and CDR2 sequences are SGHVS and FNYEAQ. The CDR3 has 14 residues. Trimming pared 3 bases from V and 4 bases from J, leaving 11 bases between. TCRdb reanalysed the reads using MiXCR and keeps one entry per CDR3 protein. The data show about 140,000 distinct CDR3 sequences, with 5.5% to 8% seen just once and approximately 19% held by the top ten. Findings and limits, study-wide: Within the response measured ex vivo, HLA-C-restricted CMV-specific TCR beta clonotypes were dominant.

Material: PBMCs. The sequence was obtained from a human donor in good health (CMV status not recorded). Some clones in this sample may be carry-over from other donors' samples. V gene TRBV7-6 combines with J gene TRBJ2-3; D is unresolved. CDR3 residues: CASSFRQESDTQYF. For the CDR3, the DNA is TGTGCCAGCAGCTTTAGGCAGGAATCAGATACGCAGTATTTT.